The 17 T cell receptor beta chains listed next were all sequenced from one sample in a study of radiation and T cells in renal cell carcinoma. Time point indicated: baseline pretreatment blood. Described treatment: 15 Gy SBRT to primary tumor, nephrectomy 4 weeks later. Some clones are missing from TCRdb's copy, which holds only in-frame ones; the method was immunoSEQ multiplex PCR. The sample records more than 95,000 clones, around 83% being singletons. Sequences were derived from blood, sampled from a patient whose treatment included radiotherapy and nephrectomy. These receptors all stem from a woman aged 55 to 70 with renal cell carcinoma.

The chain joins TRBV4-3 to TRBJ2-7; 8 bases align to TRBD1. The CDR3 is 15 residues long. The V gene's germline CDR1 is LGHNA and CDR2 YSLEER. The ends lost 1 base at V and 3 bases at J; junction bases unmatched: 5. The CDR3 nucleotides are TGCGCCAGCAGCCAAGGGAGGACAGGGTTCTACGAGCAGTACTTC. Residues: CASSQGRTGFYEQYF.

The chain uses TRBV9 and TRBJ2-3, with TRBD1 matching 7 bases. Trimming removed 3 bases from V and 2 bases from J; junction bases left unmatched: 12. Per the germline V gene, CDR1 is SGDLS and CDR2 is YYNGEE. CDR3 length: 17 amino acids. The CDR3 DNA reads TGTGCCAGCAGCGACCCCCGGGACAGATTGCCCACAGATACGCAGTATTTT. Its protein product is CASSDPRDRLPTDTQYF.

The genes are TRBV28 and TRBJ2-1; a possible D gene is TRBD2 (5 bases). V gave up 3 bases and J gave up 9 bases, with 15 bases separating them. The CDR3 covers 14 residues. Germline loops: CDR1 MDHEN, CDR2 SYDVKM. The DNA of the CDR3 is TGTGCCAGCAGTTTTCTAGAGGGAGCCAGTGAGCAGTTCTTC. Its translation is CASSFLEGASEQFF. Based on the CDR3 plus reference TRBV28 and TRBJ2-1, the full variable domain is DVKVTQSSRYLVKRTGEKVFLECVQDMDHENMFWYRQDPGLGLRLIYFSYDVKMKEKGDIPEGYSVSREKKERFSLILESASTNQTSMYLCASSFLEGASEQFFGPGTRLTVL.

The chain joins TRBV2 to TRBJ2-2; the D call may be TRBD1 or TRBD2 (5 bases each). In germline, CDR1 is SNHLY, CDR2 FYNNEI. The germline V and J ends were trimmed by 5 bases and 1 base, with 14 bases remaining between them. The CDR3 loop spans 16 amino acids. In DNA, the CDR3 is TGTGCCAGCAGTAGCCATGGGACGGGGAACACCGGGGAGCTGTTTTTT. Translated: CASSSHGTGNTGELFF.

The chain links TRBV5-6 to TRBJ2-7; the D gene is possibly TRBD1 (6 bases). Deletions cut 4 bases from V and 0 bases from J, with 11 bases between. This CDR3 is built from 14 residues. Germline V CDR1 and CDR2: SGHDT, YYEEEE. Here the CDR3 reads CASSAPGHSYEQYF. The CDR3 nucleotides are TGTGCCAGCAGCGCTCCGGGACACTCCTACGAGCAGTACTTC.

This clone was counted a single time. The genes are TRBV29-1 and TRBJ2-1; 9 bases line up with TRBD1. The CDR3 is made up of 12 amino acids. CDR1 and CDR2 (germline): SQVTM, ANQGSEA. Trimming took 4 bases from V and 5 from J; bases not matched to a gene: 0. CDR3 region: CSVGQGDNEQFF. The CDR3 nucleotides are TGCAGCGTTGGACAGGGGGACAATGAGCAGTTCTTC.

The rearrangement links TRBV11-2 to TRBJ2-1; 7 bases match TRBD1. Germline CDR1 is SGHAT and CDR2 is FQNNGV. This CDR3 contains 14 residues. V lost 4 bases to trimming and J lost 4 bases; unmatched junction nucleotides: 4. DNA of the CDR3: TGTGCCAGCAGCTCCTTGGACAGGTACAATGAGCAGTTCTTC. Its translation: CASSSLDRYNEQFF.

V usage is TRBV28 and J usage is TRBJ1-2, with D maybe TRBD1 (5 bases). The CDR3 spans 13 residues. Per the germline V gene, CDR1 is MDHEN and CDR2 is SYDVKM. The V end was cut by 6 bases, the J end by 8 bases, with 16 bases between. The CDR3 nucleotides are TGTGCCAGCAGGGGGGGTCCCGCCGGGGGCTACACCTTC. Protein: CASRGGPAGGYTF.

V and J are TRBV2 and TRBJ2-1; D might be TRBD2 (5 bases). The CDR3 runs to 15 residues. CDR1 SNHLY and CDR2 FYNNEI come from the germline V gene. V lost 10 bases and J 1 base, leaving 17 bases between the germline ends. The DNA for the CDR3 is TGTGCCATCCCGAGGACTGGGGTATCCTACAATGAGCAGTTCTTC. It encodes CAIPRTGVSYNEQFF.

J is TRBJ2-1 and V is TRBV19; the match to TRBD2 covers 9 bases. Per the germline V gene, CDR1 is LNHDA and CDR2 is SQIVND (reference sequence). The CDR3 covers 15 residues. Germline trimming cut 3 bases from V and 9 bases from J; bases unmatched to any gene: 9. For the CDR3, the DNA is TGTGCCAGTAGTATTTTATTATCAGCGGGGGGTGAGCAGTTCTTC. Residues: CASSILLSAGGEQFF. Filled out from reference TRBV19 and TRBJ2-1, the complete variable domain reads DGGITQSPKYLFRKEGQNVTLSCEQNLNHDAMYWYRQDPGQGLRLIYYSQIVNDFQKGDIAEGYSVSREKKESFPLTVTSAQKNPTAFYLCASSILLSAGGEQFFGPGTRLTVL.

A single count supports this clone. This chain connects TRBV19 to TRBJ2-1; TRBD2 matches at 7 bases. CDR1 and CDR2 (germline): LNHDA, SQIVND (reference sequence). The CDR3 totals 14 residues. V lost 3 bases and J lost 3; bases outside the gene matches: 2. In DNA form, the CDR3 reads TGTGCCAGTAGTATCCCGGGGGGCTACAATGAGCAGTTCTTC. Its protein product is CASSIPGGYNEQFF.

The chain has TRBV9 and TRBJ2-3; 11 bases are shared with TRBD2. The CDR3 consists of 18 residues. V shed 1 base and J 2 bases; nucleotides not matched to a gene: 9. Germline CDR1 reads SGDLS; CDR2 reads YYNGEE. The CDR3 sequence: CASSVPRSGGANTDTQYF. The CDR3 nucleotides are TGTGCCAGCAGCGTACCACGTAGCGGGGGGGCTAACACAGATACGCAGTATTTT.

This clone appeared a few times. V usage is TRBV7-8 and J usage is TRBJ2-5, with D perhaps TRBD1 (6 bases). Germline values: CDR1 SGHVS, CDR2 FQNEAQ. With 3 bases removed from V and 1 base from J, the gap between germline ends came to 12 bases. The length of the CDR3 is 15 residues. The CDR3 DNA reads TGTGCCAGCAGCTTCGACAGGCAGCCCCAAGAGACCCAGTACTTC. Its translation is CASSFDRQPQETQYF.

The J gene is TRBJ2-3, the V gene TRBV7-2; D ambiguous. The CDR3 extends over 14 amino acids. Germline CDR1 and CDR2: SGHTA and FQGNSA. Deletions cut 5 bases from V and 4 bases from J, with 13 bases between. CDR3 in DNA: TGTGCCAGCAGCCTTGACGCTAGTCCAGATACGCAGTATTTT. Amino acids: CASSLDASPDTQYF.

The V call is TRBV11-2, the J call TRBJ2-7; 11 bases are a match to TRBD2. Unmatched junction bases numbered 5, after V lost 5 bases and J lost 2 bases. Germline V gives CDR1 SGHAT, CDR2 FQNNGV. CDR3 size: 15 residues. CDR3 in DNA: TGTGCCAGCAGCCCGGGACTAGCGGCCCCCTACGAGCAGTACTTC. It codes for CASSPGLAAPYEQYF.

The chain carries TRBV14 and TRBJ2-7; 9 bases agree with TRBD1. With 0 bases clipped from V and 5 bases from J, the junction kept 8 bases outside the gene matches. The CDR3 is 16 amino acids. From germline, CDR1 is SGHDN and CDR2 FVKESK. In DNA, the CDR3 is TGTGCCAGCAGCCAAGATGTTGGGACAGGGAAAAACGAGCAGTACTTC. This translates into CASSQDVGTGKNEQYF.

The V and J genes are TRBV19 and TRBJ1-4; maybe TRBD1 (6 bases). Trimming took off 5 bases at V and 6 bases at J, with 16 bases between the two ends. This CDR3 contains 15 residues. Per germline, CDR1 LNHDA and CDR2 SQIVND (reference sequence). The CDR3 here is CASSETTGWDEKLFF. In nucleotides, the CDR3 is TGTGCCAGTAGTGAAACAACAGGGTGGGATGAAAAACTGTTTTTT.